This T cell receptor beta chain is drawn from a study of patients and donors after allogeneic stem cell transplantation. TCRdb re-derived calls from the RT-PCR reads in MiXCR, one entry per CDR3 protein. The sample lists 800,000 to 1,000,000 distinct CDR3 sequences, more than 15% occurring once. The germline V and J ends were trimmed by 7 bases and 7 bases, with 14 bases remaining between them. The length of the CDR3 is 13 residues. CDR1 is SEHNR, CDR2 FQNEAQ, per germline (reference sequence). The TCR was taken from a human donor who was either an allogeneic HSCT recipient or a stem cell or donor lymphocyte infusion donor (not recorded which). It is not recorded whose cells these are; they may come from a transplant donor. The gene calls are TRBV7-9 and TRBJ2-1; either TRBD1 or TRBD2 may fit D (5 bases each). Sequenced material: blood, either unsorted or a sorted T cell fraction (not recorded which). The CDR3 nucleotides read TGTGCCAGCACCGTAGGTGGGGGAAATGAGCAGTTCTTC. Protein sequence: CASTVGGGNEQFF.